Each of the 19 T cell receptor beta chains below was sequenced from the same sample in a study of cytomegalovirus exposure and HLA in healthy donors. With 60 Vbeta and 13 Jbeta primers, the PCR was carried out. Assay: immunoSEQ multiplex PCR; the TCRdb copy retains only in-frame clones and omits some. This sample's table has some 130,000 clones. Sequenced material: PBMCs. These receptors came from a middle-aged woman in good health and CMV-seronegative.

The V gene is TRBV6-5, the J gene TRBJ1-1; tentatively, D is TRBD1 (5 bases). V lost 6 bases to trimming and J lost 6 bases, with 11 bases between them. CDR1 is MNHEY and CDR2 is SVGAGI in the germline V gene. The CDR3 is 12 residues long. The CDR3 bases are TGTGCCAGCAGAAAGGGGCAGGCTGAAGCTTTCTTT. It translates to CASRKGQAEAFF.

The CDR3, as DNA: TGTGCCAGCTCACCTCCTCAGGGGGCAACAGCTGGGGCCAACGTCCTGACTTTC. Its protein product is CASSPPQGATAGANVLTF. The rearrangement links TRBV18 to TRBJ2-6, with 8 bases aligning to TRBD1. The CDR3 runs to 18 residues. CDR1 KGHSH and CDR2 LQKENI come from the germline V gene. With V trimmed by 3 bases and J by 2 bases, 9 bases remained unmatched.

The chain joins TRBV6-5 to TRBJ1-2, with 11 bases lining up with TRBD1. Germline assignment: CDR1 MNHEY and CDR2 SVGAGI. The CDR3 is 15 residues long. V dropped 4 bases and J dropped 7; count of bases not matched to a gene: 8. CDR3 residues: CASSFGQGAASGYTF. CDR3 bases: TGTGCCAGCAGTTTCGGACAGGGGGCCGCCTCTGGCTACACCTTC.

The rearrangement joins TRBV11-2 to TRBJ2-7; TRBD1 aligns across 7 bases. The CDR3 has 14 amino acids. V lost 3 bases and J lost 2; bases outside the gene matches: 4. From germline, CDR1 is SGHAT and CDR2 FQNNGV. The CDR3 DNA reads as TGTGCCAGCAGCTTTGCCGGGACAGCCTACGAGCAGTACTTC. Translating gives CASSFAGTAYEQYF.

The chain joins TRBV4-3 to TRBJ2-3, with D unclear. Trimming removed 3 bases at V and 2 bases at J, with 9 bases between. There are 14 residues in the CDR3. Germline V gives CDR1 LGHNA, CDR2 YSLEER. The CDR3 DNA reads TGCGCCAGCAGCCAGACTTGGCCCACAGATACGCAGTATTTT. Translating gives CASSQTWPTDTQYF.

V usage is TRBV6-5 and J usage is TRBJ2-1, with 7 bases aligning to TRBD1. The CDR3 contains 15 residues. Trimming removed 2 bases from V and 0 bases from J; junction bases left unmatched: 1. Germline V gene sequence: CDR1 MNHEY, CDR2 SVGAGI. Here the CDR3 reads CASSYGDSSYNEQFF. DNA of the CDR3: TGTGCCAGCAGTTACGGGGACAGCTCCTACAATGAGCAGTTCTTC.

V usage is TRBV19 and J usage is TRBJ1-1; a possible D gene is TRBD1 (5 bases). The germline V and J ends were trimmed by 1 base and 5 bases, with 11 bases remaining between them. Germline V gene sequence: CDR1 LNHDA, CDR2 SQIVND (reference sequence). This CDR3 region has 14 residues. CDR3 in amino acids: CASSIGRVRTEAFF. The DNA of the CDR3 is TGTGCCAGTAGTATAGGCAGGGTCAGGACTGAAGCTTTCTTT.

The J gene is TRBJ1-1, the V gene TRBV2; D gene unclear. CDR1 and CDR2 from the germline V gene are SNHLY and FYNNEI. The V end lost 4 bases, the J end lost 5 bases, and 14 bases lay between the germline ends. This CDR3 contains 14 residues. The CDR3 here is CASSALRTETEAFF. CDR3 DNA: TGTGCCAGCAGTGCTCTAAGGACTGAAACTGAAGCTTTCTTT.

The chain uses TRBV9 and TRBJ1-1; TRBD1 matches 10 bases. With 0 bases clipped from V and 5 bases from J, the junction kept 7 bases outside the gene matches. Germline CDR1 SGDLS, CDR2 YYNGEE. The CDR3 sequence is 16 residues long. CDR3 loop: CASSVGRTGGRTEAFF. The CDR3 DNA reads TGTGCCAGCAGCGTAGGGCGGACAGGGGGTAGGACTGAAGCTTTCTTT.

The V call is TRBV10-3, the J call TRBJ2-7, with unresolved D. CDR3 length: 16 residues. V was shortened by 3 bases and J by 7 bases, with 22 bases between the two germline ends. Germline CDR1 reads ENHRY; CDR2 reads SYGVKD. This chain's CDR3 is CAISEIFGGRSREQYF. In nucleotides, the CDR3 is TGTGCCATCAGTGAAATTTTCGGTGGCAGGTCCCGTGAGCAGTACTTC.

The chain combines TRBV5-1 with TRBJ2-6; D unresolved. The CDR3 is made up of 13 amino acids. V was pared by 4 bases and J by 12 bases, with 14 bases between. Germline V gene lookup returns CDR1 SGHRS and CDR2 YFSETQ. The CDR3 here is CASSLQPGTVLTF. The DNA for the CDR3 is TGCGCCAGCAGCCTACAGCCCGGTACCGTCCTGACTTTC.

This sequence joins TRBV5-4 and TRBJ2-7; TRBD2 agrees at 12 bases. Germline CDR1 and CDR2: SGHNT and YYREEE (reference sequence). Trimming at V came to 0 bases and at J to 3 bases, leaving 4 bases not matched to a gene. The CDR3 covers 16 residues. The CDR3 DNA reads TGTGCCAGCAGCTTGGACCGACTAGCGGGGGACTACGAGCAGTACGTC. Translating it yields CASSLDRLAGDYEQYV.

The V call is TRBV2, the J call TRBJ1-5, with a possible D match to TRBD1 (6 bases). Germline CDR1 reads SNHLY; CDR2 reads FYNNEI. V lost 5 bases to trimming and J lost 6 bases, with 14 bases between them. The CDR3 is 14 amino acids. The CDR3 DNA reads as TGTGCCAGCAGTATACAGGGAGACCGTCAGCCCCAGCATTTT. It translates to CASSIQGDRQPQHF. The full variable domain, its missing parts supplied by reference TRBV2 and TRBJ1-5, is EPEVTQTPSHQVTQMGQEVILRCVPISNHLYFYWYRQILGQKVEFLVSFYNNEISEKSEIFDDQFSVERPDGSNFTLKIRSTKLEDSAMYFCASSIQGDRQPQHFGDGTRLSIL.

CDR3 region: CASSAGTSEPQFF. The CDR3 DNA reads as TGTGCCAGTAGTGCCGGGACTAGCGAACCTCAGTTCTTC. The chain links TRBV19 to TRBJ2-1; 10 nucleotides match TRBD2. Germline V gene lookup returns CDR1 LNHDA and CDR2 SQIVND (reference sequence). The CDR3 extends over 13 amino acids. V lost 5 bases to trimming and J lost 13 bases; unmatched junction nucleotides: 8.

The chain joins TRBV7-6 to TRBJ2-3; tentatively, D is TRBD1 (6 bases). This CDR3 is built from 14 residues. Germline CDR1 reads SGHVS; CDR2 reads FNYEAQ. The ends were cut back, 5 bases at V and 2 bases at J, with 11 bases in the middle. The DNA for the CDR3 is TGTGCCAGCAGCCCCAGGACAGCCACAGATACGCAGTATTTT. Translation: CASSPRTATDTQYF.

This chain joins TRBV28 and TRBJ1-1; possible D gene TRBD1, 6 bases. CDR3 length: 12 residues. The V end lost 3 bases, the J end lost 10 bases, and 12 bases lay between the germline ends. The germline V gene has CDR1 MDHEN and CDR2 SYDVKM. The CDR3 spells CASSFQTGRAFF. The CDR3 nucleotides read TGTGCCAGCAGTTTTCAAACAGGGAGAGCTTTCTTT.

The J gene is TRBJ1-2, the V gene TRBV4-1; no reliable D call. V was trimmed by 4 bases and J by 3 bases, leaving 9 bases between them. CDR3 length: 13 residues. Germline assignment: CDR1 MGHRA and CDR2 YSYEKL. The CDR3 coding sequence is TGCGCCAGCAGCCTCAGGTCGGACTATGGCTACACCTTC. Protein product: CASSLRSDYGYTF.

CDR3 bases: TGTGCCAGCAGTGGCCCAGGGGGCACTAATGAAAAACTGTTTTTT. Translating it yields CASSGPGGTNEKLFF. The chain recombines TRBV6-1 with TRBJ1-4, with 8 positions matching TRBD1. The CDR3 covers 15 residues. V trimming: 4 bases; J trimming: 2 bases; junction bases outside the gene matches: 3. Germline assignment: CDR1 MNHNS and CDR2 SASEGT.

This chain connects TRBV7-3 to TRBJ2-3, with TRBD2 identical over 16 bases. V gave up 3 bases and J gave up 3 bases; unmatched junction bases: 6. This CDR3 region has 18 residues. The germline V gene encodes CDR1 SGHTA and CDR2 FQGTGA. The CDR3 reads CASSLGLAGGPRTDTQYF. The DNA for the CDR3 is TGTGCCAGCAGCTTGGGACTAGCGGGGGGGCCACGAACAGATACGCAGTATTTT.